A selection of T cell receptor beta chains follows, all from one sample in a study of cytomegalovirus exposure and HLA in healthy donors. Profiling relied on immunoSEQ multiplex PCR, and the TCRdb table lists in-frame clones only, not all of them. The sample carries more than 150,000 clones, 70% to 90% recorded once. Sequenced material: PBMCs. These receptors originate from a man aged 18 to 30 in good health and CMV-seronegative. Both conserved end residues are part of each CDR3. Each record gives: V gene, J gene, clone size, D gene, CDR3 DNA, CDR3 protein. D genes are given only for firm matches. Clone size, where shown, is once, few, many, or a class for clones that have expanded.

V gene: TRBV18; J gene: TRBJ1-1; clone size: NA; D gene: NA; CDR3 DNA: TGTGCCAGCTCACCTAGATCCCAGGGAACTGAAGCTTTCTTT; CDR3 protein: CASSPRSQGTEAFF
V gene: TRBV10-3; J gene: TRBJ2-5; clone size: NA; D gene: TRBD2; CDR3 DNA: TGTGCCACCCGACGGGGGTTAGCGGGAGTGTCCCAAGAGACCCAGTACTTC; CDR3 protein: CATRRGLAGVSQETQYF
V gene: TRBV27; J gene: TRBJ1-4; clone size: once; D gene: TRBD1; CDR3 DNA: TGTGCCAGCAGTTTAGAGGCGACAGGGGGAACAACTAATGAAAAACTGTTTTTT; CDR3 protein: CASSLEATGGTTNEKLFF
V gene: TRBV5-1; J gene: TRBJ2-7; clone size: NA; D gene: TRBD2; CDR3 DNA: TGCGCCAGCAGCTTGAAAGGACTAGCGGACTCCTACGAGCAGTACTTC; CDR3 protein: CASSLKGLADSYEQYF
V gene: TRBV5-6; J gene: TRBJ1-5; clone size: NA; D gene: TRBD1; CDR3 DNA: TGTGCCAGCAGGAGGGGACAGTCGGGCAATCAGCCCCAGCATTTT; CDR3 protein: CASRRGQSGNQPQHF
V gene: TRBV10-3; J gene: TRBJ1-1; clone size: NA; D gene: NA; CDR3 DNA: TGTGCCATCAGTGCGGGGGGCTGGGCGACAGGCGCTAATGAAGCTTTCTTT; CDR3 protein: CAISAGGWATGANEAFF
V gene: TRBV10-1; J gene: TRBJ2-1; clone size: NA; D gene: NA; CDR3 DNA: TGCGCCAGCAGAGGAGGGGCGTACAATGAGCAGTTCTTC; CDR3 protein: CASRGGAYNEQFF
V gene: TRBV5-6; J gene: TRBJ1-3; clone size: NA; D gene: NA; CDR3 DNA: TGTGCCATCCCTCGACAACACCGCCGCTCTGGAAACACCATATATTTT; CDR3 protein: CAIPRQHRRSGNTIYF
V gene: TRBV2; J gene: TRBJ1-4; clone size: NA; D gene: TRBD1; CDR3 DNA: TGTGCCAGCAGTGGATGGCAGACAGGGGGTCATGAAAAACTGTTTTTT; CDR3 protein: CASSGWQTGGHEKLFF
V gene: TRBV5-1; J gene: TRBJ1-2; clone size: once; D gene: NA; CDR3 DNA: TGCGCCAGCAGCTTGGACAGCGGGTCCTATGGCTACACCTTC; CDR3 protein: CASSLDSGSYGYTF
V gene: TRBV28; J gene: TRBJ1-5; clone size: NA; D gene: TRBD1; CDR3 DNA: TGTGCCAACGGGGACAGGAGTAATCAGCCCCAGCATTTT; CDR3 protein: CANGDRSNQPQHF
V gene: TRBV19; J gene: TRBJ2-1; clone size: NA; D gene: TRBD2; CDR3 DNA: TGTGCCAGTAGTATAAGCGGGAGGGCCGATGAGCAGTTCTTC; CDR3 protein: CASSISGRADEQFF
V gene: TRBV28; J gene: TRBJ1-1; clone size: NA; D gene: NA; CDR3 DNA: TGTGCCAGCAGCCCCAGGGGTAGGACTGAAGCTTTCTTT; CDR3 protein: CASSPRGRTEAFF
V gene: TRBV28; J gene: TRBJ1-5; clone size: NA; D gene: TRBD1; CDR3 DNA: TGTGCCAGCAGGGGACAGGGGTCCAATCAGCCCCAGCATTTT; CDR3 protein: CASRGQGSNQPQHF
V gene: TRBV28; J gene: TRBJ1-2; clone size: NA; D gene: TRBD1; CDR3 DNA: TGTGCCAGCAGTTCCGGACAGGGTGGGCGCCCCACCTTC; CDR3 protein: CASSSGQGGRPTF
V gene: TRBV6-1; J gene: TRBJ1-6; clone size: few; D gene: NA; CDR3 DNA: TGTGCCAGCAGTGAAGCGGTATCTGGGCCCAGTTCACCCCTCCACTTT; CDR3 protein: CASSEAVSGPSSPLHF
V gene: TRBV19; J gene: TRBJ2-2; clone size: NA; D gene: NA; CDR3 DNA: TGTGCCAGTAGTATCCCCAGGGGATGGTTTTCGGGCACCGGGGAGCTGTTTTTT; CDR3 protein: CASSIPRGWFSGTGELFF
V gene: TRBV12-5; J gene: TRBJ1-2; clone size: NA; D gene: TRBD1; CDR3 DNA: TGTGCTAGTGGATCGACAGGGGGCAACTATGGCTACACCTTC; CDR3 protein: CASGSTGGNYGYTF
V gene: TRBV5-1; J gene: TRBJ1-1; clone size: NA; D gene: NA; CDR3 DNA: TGCGCCAGCAGCCCCTATGGTGTCGGGGGTGGCACTGAAGCTTTCTTT; CDR3 protein: CASSPYGVGGGTEAFF
V gene: TRBV19; J gene: TRBJ2-7; clone size: NA; D gene: NA; CDR3 DNA: TGTGCCAGTAGTCCCGGAAACTACAGGCCCACCTACGAGCAGTACTTC; CDR3 protein: CASSPGNYRPTYEQYF
V gene: TRBV5-1; J gene: TRBJ1-2; clone size: NA; D gene: NA; CDR3 DNA: TGCGCCAGCAGCGGGACTAACGCTAACTATGGCTACACCTTC; CDR3 protein: CASSGTNANYGYTF
V gene: TRBV6-5; J gene: TRBJ2-7; clone size: NA; D gene: NA; CDR3 DNA: TGTGCCAGCAGTTACCCGACGGGGGAGCAGTACTTC; CDR3 protein: CASSYPTGEQYF
V gene: TRBV5-6; J gene: TRBJ1-1; clone size: NA; D gene: TRBD1; CDR3 DNA: TGTGCCAGCAGCTACCGACAGGGATCCGCTGAAGCTTTCTTT; CDR3 protein: CASSYRQGSAEAFF
V gene: TRBV14; J gene: TRBJ1-3; clone size: NA; D gene: NA; CDR3 DNA: TGTGCCAGCAGCCTACCGGGAGTACCCACGGCCGGAAACACCATATATTTT; CDR3 protein: CASSLPGVPTAGNTIYF
V gene: TRBV7-9; J gene: TRBJ2-3; clone size: NA; D gene: NA; CDR3 DNA: TGTGCCAGCAGCTCCACCATCGGTCGCGGCCTAAGCACAGATACGCAGTATTTT; CDR3 protein: CASSSTIGRGLSTDTQYF
V gene: TRBV5-6; J gene: TRBJ1-6; clone size: NA; D gene: TRBD1; CDR3 DNA: TGTGCCAGCAGCTCGACAGGGAGCTCCTATAATTCACCCCTCCACTTT; CDR3 protein: CASSSTGSSYNSPLHF
V gene: TRBV5-1; J gene: TRBJ1-6; clone size: NA; D gene: NA; CDR3 DNA: TGCGCCAGCAGCACATCCGAGGGGGGGTATGTGGGTTATTCACCCCTCCACTTT; CDR3 protein: CASSTSEGGYVGYSPLHF
V gene: TRBV27; J gene: TRBJ1-2; clone size: few; D gene: NA; CDR3 DNA: TGTGCCAGCACTCCCTTTATAGCGGGGCACTATGGCTACACCTTC; CDR3 protein: CASTPFIAGHYGYTF
V gene: TRBV6-1; J gene: TRBJ2-1; clone size: NA; D gene: NA; CDR3 DNA: TGTGCCAGCAGTGAGCAGGACATGGCCTACAATGAGCAGTTCTTC; CDR3 protein: CASSEQDMAYNEQFF
V gene: TRBV5-6; J gene: TRBJ1-5; clone size: NA; D gene: NA; CDR3 DNA: TGTGCCAGCAGCTTGGCCTCCAGGGAAACACAGCCCCAGCATTTT; CDR3 protein: CASSLASRETQPQHF
V gene: TRBV2; J gene: TRBJ2-3; clone size: NA; D gene: TRBD2; CDR3 DNA: TGTGCCAGCAGTGATACTAGCGGAGATACGCAGTATTTT; CDR3 protein: CASSDTSGDTQYF
V gene: TRBV7-6; J gene: TRBJ2-3; clone size: NA; D gene: TRBD1; CDR3 DNA: TGTGCCAGCAGCTTAGAGGGGGCGCCAGATACGCAGTATTTT; CDR3 protein: CASSLEGAPDTQYF
V gene: TRBV4-3; J gene: TRBJ2-3; clone size: NA; D gene: TRBD2; CDR3 DNA: TGCGCCAGCAGCCAAACTAGCGGGAGTGGAGATACGCAGTATTTT; CDR3 protein: CASSQTSGSGDTQYF
V gene: TRBV7-6; J gene: TRBJ2-7; clone size: NA; D gene: NA; CDR3 DNA: TGTGCCAGCAGCTCATCTCCCGGGAGAAACTACGAGCAGTACTTC; CDR3 protein: CASSSSPGRNYEQYF
V gene: TRBV7-9; J gene: TRBJ1-2; clone size: NA; D gene: TRBD1; CDR3 DNA: TGTGCCAGCAGCCCAGTTACTTGGGGACAGGGCCGTGACGGCTACACCTTC; CDR3 protein: CASSPVTWGQGRDGYTF
V gene: TRBV27; J gene: TRBJ2-7; clone size: NA; D gene: NA; CDR3 DNA: TGTGCCAGCAGTTTAGTTTCAAGGGGCGACTACGAGCAGTACTTC; CDR3 protein: CASSLVSRGDYEQYF
V gene: TRBV6-5; J gene: TRBJ2-7; clone size: NA; D gene: NA; CDR3 DNA: TGTGCCAGCAGTTACAAGCAGGGTTCATCCTACGAGCAGTACTTC; CDR3 protein: CASSYKQGSSYEQYF
V gene: TRBV5-1; J gene: TRBJ1-1; clone size: NA; D gene: TRBD1; CDR3 DNA: TGCGCCAGCAGGATGGACAGGGGAGCTGAAGCTTTCTTT; CDR3 protein: CASRMDRGAEAFF
V gene: TRBV14; J gene: TRBJ1-1; clone size: NA; D gene: NA; CDR3 DNA: TGTGCCAGCAGCCCTGGGACACGTGCTGAAGCTTTCTTT; CDR3 protein: CASSPGTRAEAFF
V gene: TRBV5-1; J gene: TRBJ2-7; clone size: once; D gene: NA; CDR3 DNA: TGCGCCAGCAGCTTGTTGGGCAGGGCCTACGAGCAGTACTTC; CDR3 protein: CASSLLGRAYEQYF
V gene: TRBV10-2; J gene: TRBJ1-2; clone size: NA; D gene: NA; CDR3 DNA: TGCGCCAGCAGTGAGGAAATGAACTCATATGGCTACACCTTC; CDR3 protein: CASSEEMNSYGYTF
V gene: TRBV5-6; J gene: TRBJ2-7; clone size: once; D gene: NA; CDR3 DNA: TGTGCCAGCAGCCTACAGGGTGACGAGCAGTACTTC; CDR3 protein: CASSLQGDEQYF